The present T cell receptor beta chain was sequenced within a study of Graves' ophthalmopathy and Graves' hyperthyroidism. This clonotype was recorded at least ten times. TCR beta CDR3 regions were amplified from RNA transcripts. HTBI primers were employed in first-round RT-PCR, then a second-round multiplex PCR followed. A single record per CDR3 protein comes from TCRdb applying MiXCR to the multiplex PCR reads. The data show a few hundred thousand distinct CDR3 sequences, approximately 15% seen once. The authors enrolled newly diagnosed hyperthyroidism patients aged 18 to 65 with under 2 months' duration. Germline V gives CDR1 SEHNR, CDR2 FQNEAQ (reference sequence). V shed 3 bases and J 1 base; nucleotides not matched to a gene: 2. The CDR3 loop spans 14 amino acids.

The sequenced material came from peripheral blood. This chain connects TRBV7-9 to TRBJ1-1; 7 bases match TRBD1. This TCR derives from a young woman with stable Graves' hyperthyroidism. For the CDR3, the DNA is TGTGCCAGCAGCTTTAAGGGGGCGAACACTGAAGCTTTCTTT. Translation: CASSFKGANTEAFF.